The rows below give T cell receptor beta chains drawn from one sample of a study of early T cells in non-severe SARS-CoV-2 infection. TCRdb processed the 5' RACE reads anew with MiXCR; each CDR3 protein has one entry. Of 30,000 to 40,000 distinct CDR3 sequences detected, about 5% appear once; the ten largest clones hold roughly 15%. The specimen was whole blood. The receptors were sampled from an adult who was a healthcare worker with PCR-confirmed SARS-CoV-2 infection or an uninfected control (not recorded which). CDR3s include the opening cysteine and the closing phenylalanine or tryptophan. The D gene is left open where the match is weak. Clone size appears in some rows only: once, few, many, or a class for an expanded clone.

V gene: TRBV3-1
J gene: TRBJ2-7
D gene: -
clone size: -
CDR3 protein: CASSRTHEQYF
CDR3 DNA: TGTGCCAGCAGCCGAACCCACGAGCAGTACTTC

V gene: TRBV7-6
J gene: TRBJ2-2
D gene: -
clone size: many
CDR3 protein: CASSPQPGPQAGELFF
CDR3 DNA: TGTGCCAGCAGCCCCCAGCCGGGCCCCCAGGCGGGGGAGCTGTTTTTT

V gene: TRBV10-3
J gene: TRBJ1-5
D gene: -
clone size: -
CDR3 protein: CATRGEYSNQPQHF
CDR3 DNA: TGTGCCACCAGAGGGGAGTATAGCAATCAGCCCCAGCATTTT

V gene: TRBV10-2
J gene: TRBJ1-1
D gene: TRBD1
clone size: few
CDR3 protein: CASSERAGQGMVTEAFF
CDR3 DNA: TGCGCCAGCAGTGAGCGCGCGGGACAGGGGATGGTCACTGAAGCTTTCTTT

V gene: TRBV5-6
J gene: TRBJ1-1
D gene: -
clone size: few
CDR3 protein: CASSLARIHTEAFF
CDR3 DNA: TGTGCCAGCAGCTTGGCCAGGATCCACACTGAAGCTTTCTTT

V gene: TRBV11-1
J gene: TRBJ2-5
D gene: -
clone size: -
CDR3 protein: CASSLASGWEETQYF
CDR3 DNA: TGTGCCAGCAGCTTAGCATCGGGATGGGAGGAGACCCAGTACTTC

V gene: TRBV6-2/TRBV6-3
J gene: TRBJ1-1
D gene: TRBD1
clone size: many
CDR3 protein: CASSNLHRGSNTEAFF
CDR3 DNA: TGTGCCAGCAGTAATCTTCACAGGGGCTCTAACACTGAAGCTTTCTTT

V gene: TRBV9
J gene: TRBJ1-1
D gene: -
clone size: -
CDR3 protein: CASSVADSRGTEAFF
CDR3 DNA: TGTGCCAGCAGCGTAGCCGACAGTAGGGGGACTGAAGCTTTCTTT

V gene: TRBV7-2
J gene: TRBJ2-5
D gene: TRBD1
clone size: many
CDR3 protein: CASRGDRGFVETQYF
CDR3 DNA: TGTGCCAGCAGGGGGGACAGGGGTTTTGTGGAGACCCAGTACTTC

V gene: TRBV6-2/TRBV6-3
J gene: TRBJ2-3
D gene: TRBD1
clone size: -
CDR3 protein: CASSYSGTGTDTQYF
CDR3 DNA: TGTGCCAGCAGTTACTCGGGGACAGGCACAGATACGCAGTATTTT

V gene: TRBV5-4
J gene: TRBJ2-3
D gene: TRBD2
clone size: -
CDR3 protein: CASSFYTSGYTDTQYF
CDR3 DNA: TGTGCCAGCAGCTTTTATACTAGCGGGTACACAGATACGCAGTATTTT

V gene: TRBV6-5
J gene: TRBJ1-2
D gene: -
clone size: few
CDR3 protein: CASSYGRGYTF
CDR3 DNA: TGTGCCAGCAGTTACGGACGGGGCTACACCTTC

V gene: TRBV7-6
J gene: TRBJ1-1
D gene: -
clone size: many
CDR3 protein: CASSLEIGNTEAFF
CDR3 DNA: TGTGCCAGCAGCTTGGAAATCGGGAACACTGAAGCTTTCTTT

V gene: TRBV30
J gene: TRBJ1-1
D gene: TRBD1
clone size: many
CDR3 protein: CALQGGNTEAFF
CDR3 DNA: TGTGCCTTACAGGGGGGGAACACTGAAGCTTTCTTT

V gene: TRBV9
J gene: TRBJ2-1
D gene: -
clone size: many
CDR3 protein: CASSVATKGLLIDEQFF
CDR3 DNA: TGTGCCAGCAGCGTAGCTACGAAAGGTTTGTTGATCGATGAGCAGTTCTTC

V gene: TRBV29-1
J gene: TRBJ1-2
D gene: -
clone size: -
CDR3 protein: CSVEDLLGIVGYTF
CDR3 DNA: TGCAGCGTTGAAGATCTTCTGGGGATTGTTGGCTACACCTTC

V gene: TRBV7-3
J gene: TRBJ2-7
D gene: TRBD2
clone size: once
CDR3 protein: CASSLQAGGPTYEQYF
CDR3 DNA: TGTGCCAGCAGCTTACAAGCGGGGGGCCCTACCTACGAGCAGTACTTC

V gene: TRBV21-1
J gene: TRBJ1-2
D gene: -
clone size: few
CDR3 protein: CASSNGGGNYGYTF
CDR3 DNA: TGTGCCAGCAGCAATGGGGGCGGAAACTATGGCTACACCTTC

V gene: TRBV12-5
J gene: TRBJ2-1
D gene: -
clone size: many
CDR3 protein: CASGLATYEQFF
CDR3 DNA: TGTGCTAGTGGTTTGGCCACGTATGAGCAGTTCTTC

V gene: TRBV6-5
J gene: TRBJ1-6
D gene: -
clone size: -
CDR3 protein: CASSPELTQGTLHF
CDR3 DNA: TGTGCCAGCAGTCCCGAATTGACACAGGGAACCCTCCACTTT

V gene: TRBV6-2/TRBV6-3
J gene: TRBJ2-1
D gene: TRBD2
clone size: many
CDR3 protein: CASSYLTRGLVVNYNEQFF
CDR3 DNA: TGTGCCAGCAGTTACCTTACCCGGGGACTAGTGGTGAACTACAATGAGCAGTTCTTC

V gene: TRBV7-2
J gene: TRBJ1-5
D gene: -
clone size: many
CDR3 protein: CASSSDGNQPQHF
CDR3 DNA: TGTGCCAGCAGCTCGGACGGAAATCAGCCCCAGCATTTT

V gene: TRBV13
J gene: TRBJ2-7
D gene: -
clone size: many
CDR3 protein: CASSLFASYEQYF
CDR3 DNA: TGTGCCAGCAGCTTATTCGCCAGCTACGAGCAGTACTTC

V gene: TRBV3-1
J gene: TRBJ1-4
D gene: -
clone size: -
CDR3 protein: CASSQESGELEKLFF
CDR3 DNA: TGTGCCAGCAGCCAAGAGTCCGGGGAGCTTGAAAAACTGTTTTTT

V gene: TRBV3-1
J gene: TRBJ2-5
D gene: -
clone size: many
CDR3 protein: CASSQLRVETQYF
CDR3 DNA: TGTGCCAGCAGCCAACTACGAGTAGAGACCCAGTACTTC

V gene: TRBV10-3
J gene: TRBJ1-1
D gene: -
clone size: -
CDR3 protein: CAISDFQHLEAFF
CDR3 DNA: TGTGCCATCAGTGACTTCCAACACCTTGAAGCTTTCTTT

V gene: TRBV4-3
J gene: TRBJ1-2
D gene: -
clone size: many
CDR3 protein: CASSRTLSGYGYTF
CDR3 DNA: TGCGCCAGCTCCCGAACTCTGTCAGGGTATGGCTACACCTTC

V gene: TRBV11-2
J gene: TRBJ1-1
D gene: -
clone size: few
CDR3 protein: CASSVGGNLYTEAFF
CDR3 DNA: TGTGCCAGCAGCGTAGGCGGTAACTTGTACACTGAAGCTTTCTTT

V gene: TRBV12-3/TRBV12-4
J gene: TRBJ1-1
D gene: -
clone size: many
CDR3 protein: CASGPLRDTEAFF
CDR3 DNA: TGTGCCAGCGGACCTCTGAGGGACACTGAAGCTTTCTTT

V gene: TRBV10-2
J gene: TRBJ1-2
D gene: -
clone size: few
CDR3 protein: CASSEANRADGYTF
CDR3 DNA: TGCGCCAGCAGTGAGGCGAACAGGGCGGATGGCTACACCTTC

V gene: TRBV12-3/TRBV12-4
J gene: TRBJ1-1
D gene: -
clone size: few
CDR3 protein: CASSLKKGEAFF
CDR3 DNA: TGTGCCAGCAGTCTTAAGAAGGGTGAAGCTTTCTTT

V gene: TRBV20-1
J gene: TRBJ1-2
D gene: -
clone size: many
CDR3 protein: CSASSGILYGYTF
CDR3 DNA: TGCAGTGCTAGTTCGGGGATCCTCTATGGCTACACCTTC

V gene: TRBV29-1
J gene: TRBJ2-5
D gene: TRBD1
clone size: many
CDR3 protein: CSVDSGGTETQYF
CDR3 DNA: TGCAGCGTTGATTCAGGGGGCACAGAGACCCAGTACTTC

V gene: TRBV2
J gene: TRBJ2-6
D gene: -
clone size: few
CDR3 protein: CASKPGHSSGANVLTF
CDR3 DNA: TGTGCCAGCAAACCGGGACACAGCTCTGGGGCCAACGTCCTGACTTTC

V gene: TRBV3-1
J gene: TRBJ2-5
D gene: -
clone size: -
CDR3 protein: CASSPGSAVQETQYF
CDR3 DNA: TGTGCCAGCAGCCCTGGTTCGGCAGTTCAAGAGACCCAGTACTTC

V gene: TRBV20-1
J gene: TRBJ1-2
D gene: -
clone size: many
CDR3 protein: CSARDRLLRYGYTF
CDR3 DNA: TGCAGTGCTAGAGATCGCCTACTCCGCTATGGCTACACCTTC

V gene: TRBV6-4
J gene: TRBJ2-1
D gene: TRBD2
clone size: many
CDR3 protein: CASSVAGGRNEQFF
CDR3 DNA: TGTGCCAGCAGTGTAGCGGGGGGGCGGAATGAGCAGTTCTTC

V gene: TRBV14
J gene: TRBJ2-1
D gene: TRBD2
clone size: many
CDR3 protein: CASSPRLAGTGNEQFF
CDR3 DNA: TGTGCCAGCAGTCCCAGGTTAGCGGGGACGGGAAATGAGCAGTTCTTC

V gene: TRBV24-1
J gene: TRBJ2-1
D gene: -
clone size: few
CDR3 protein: CATSDPFGATGREDNEQFF
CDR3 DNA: TGTGCCACCAGTGACCCTTTCGGGGCCACAGGACGCGAGGACAATGAGCAGTTCTTC

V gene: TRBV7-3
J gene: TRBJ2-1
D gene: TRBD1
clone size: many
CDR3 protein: CASSLTRTGNEQFF
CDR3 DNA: TGTGCCAGCAGCTTAACGAGGACAGGCAATGAGCAGTTCTTC

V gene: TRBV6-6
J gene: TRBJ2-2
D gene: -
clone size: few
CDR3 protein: CASSFQGAGYTGELFF
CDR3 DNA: TGTGCCAGCAGTTTTCAGGGAGCCGGGTACACCGGGGAGCTGTTTTTT

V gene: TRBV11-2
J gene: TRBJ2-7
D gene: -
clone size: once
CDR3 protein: CASSTQNSARGAPYEQYF
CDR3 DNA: TGTGCCAGCAGCACCCAGAATAGCGCCCGGGGAGCCCCTTACGAGCAGTACTTC

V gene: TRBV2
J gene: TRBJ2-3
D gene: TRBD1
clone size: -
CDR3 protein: CASKFQQGEMYF
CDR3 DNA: TGTGCCAGCAAGTTTCAACAGGGGGAGATGTATTTT

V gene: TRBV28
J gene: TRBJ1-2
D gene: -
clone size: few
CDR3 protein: CASSRGYLYGYTF
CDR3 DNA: TGTGCCAGCAGTCGAGGATATCTCTATGGCTACACCTTC

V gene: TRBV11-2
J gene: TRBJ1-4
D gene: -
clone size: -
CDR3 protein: CASSLGTANEKLFF
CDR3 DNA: TGTGCCAGCAGCCTAGGGACCGCGAATGAAAAACTGTTTTTT

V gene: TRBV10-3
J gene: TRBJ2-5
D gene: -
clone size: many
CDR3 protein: CAISEGTPETQYF
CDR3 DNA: TGTGCCATCAGTGAAGGAACCCCTGAGACCCAGTACTTC

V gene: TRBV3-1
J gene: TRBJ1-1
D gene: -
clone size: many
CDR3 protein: CASSQDPRATEAFF
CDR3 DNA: TGTGCCAGCAGCCAAGATCCCAGGGCGACTGAAGCTTTCTTT

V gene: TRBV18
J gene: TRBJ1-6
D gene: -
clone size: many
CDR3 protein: CASSPGYEDSPLHF
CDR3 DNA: TGTGCCAGCTCACCGGGATATGAAGATTCACCCCTCCACTTT

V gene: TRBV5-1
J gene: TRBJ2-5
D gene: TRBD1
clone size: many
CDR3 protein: CASSSRQGEETQYF
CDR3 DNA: TGCGCCAGCAGCTCCAGACAGGGGGAGGAGACCCAGTACTTC

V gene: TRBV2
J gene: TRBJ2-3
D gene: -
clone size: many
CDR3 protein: CASREGLPADTQYF
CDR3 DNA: TGTGCCAGCAGAGAGGGACTCCCCGCAGATACGCAGTATTTT

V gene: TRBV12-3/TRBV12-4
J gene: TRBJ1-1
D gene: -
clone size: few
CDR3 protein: CASSLELGTEAFF
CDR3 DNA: TGTGCCAGCAGTTTAGAATTGGGAACTGAAGCTTTCTTT

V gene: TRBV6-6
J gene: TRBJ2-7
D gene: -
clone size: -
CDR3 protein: CASSYGGQGSPNYEQYF
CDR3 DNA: TGTGCCAGCAGTTACGGGGGCCAGGGTAGCCCAAACTACGAGCAGTACTTC

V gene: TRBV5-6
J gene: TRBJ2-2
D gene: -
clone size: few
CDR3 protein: CASSLGRNTGELFF
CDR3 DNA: TGTGCCAGCAGCTTAGGGCGGAACACCGGGGAGCTGTTTTTT

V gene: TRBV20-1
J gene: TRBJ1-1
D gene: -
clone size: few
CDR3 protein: CSARQYTEAFF
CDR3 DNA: TGCAGTGCCAGACAGTACACTGAAGCTTTCTTT

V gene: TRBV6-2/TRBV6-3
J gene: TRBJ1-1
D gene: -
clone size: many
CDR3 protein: CAIHTGHGNTEAFF
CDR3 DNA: TGTGCCATCCACACAGGCCACGGGAACACTGAAGCTTTCTTT

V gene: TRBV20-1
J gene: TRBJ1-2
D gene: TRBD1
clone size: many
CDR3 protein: CSARDRVTNYGYTF
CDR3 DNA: TGCAGTGCCCGGGACAGGGTCACTAACTATGGCTACACCTTC